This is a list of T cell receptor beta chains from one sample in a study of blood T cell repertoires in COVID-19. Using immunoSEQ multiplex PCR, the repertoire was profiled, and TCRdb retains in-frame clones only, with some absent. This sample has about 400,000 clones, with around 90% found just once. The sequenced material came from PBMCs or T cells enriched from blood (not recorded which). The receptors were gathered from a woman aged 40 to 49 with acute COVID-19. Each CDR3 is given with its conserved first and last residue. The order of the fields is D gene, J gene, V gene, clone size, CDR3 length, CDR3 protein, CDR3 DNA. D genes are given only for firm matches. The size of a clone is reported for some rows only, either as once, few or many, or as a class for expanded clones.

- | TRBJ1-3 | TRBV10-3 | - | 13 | CATFTSSGNTIYF | TGTGCCACTTTCACTAGCTCTGGAAACACCATATATTTT
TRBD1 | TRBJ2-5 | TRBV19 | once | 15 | CASSSNRGPQETQYF | TGTGCCAGTAGTTCAAACAGGGGCCCTCAAGAGACCCAGTACTTC
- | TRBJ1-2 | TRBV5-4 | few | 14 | CASSLAGANYGYTF | TGTGCCAGCAGCTTGGCAGGGGCGAACTATGGCTACACCTTC
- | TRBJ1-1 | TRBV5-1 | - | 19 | CASSSWVWRDRATNTEAFF | TGCGCCAGCAGCTCTTGGGTTTGGAGAGACAGAGCGACCAACACTGAAGCTTTCTTT
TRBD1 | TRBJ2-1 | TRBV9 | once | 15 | CASSVRGQGYNEQFF | TGTGCCAGCAGCGTAAGGGGACAGGGCTACAATGAGCAGTTCTTC
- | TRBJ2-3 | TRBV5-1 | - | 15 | CASSISPVSSDTQYF | TGCGCCAGCAGCATTAGCCCCGTAAGTTCGGATACGCAGTATTTT
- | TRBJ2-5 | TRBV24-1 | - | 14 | CATSDPGTESAQYF | TGTGCCACCAGTGATCCTGGGACTGAAAGCGCCCAGTACTTC
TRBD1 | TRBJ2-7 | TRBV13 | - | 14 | CASSSGQGSYEQYF | TGTGCCAGCAGCTCCGGACAGGGCTCCTACGAGCAGTACTTC
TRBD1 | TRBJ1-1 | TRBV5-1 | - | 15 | CASSLVQGADYGAFF | TGCGCCAGCAGCTTGGTCCAGGGGGCGGATTATGGAGCTTTCTTT
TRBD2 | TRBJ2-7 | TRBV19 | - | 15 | CASSRGSGGYYEQYF | TGTGCCAGTAGTCGGGGTAGCGGGGGCTACTACGAGCAGTACTTC
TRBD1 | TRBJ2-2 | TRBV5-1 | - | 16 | CASAFTWGQGAGELFF | TGCGCCAGCGCGTTTACGTGGGGACAGGGGGCCGGGGAGCTGTTTTTT
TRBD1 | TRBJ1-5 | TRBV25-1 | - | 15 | CASSGDRGGNQPQHF | TGTGCCAGCAGTGGGGACAGGGGAGGCAATCAGCCCCAGCATTTT
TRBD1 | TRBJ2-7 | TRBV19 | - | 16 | CASRGAPGQGRDEQYF | TGTGCCAGTAGAGGGGCCCCCGGACAGGGTCGCGACGAGCAGTACTTC
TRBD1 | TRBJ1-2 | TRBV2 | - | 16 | CASTEGGQGASYGYTF | TGTGCCTCCACAGAGGGGGGACAGGGGGCGTCCTATGGCTACACCTTC
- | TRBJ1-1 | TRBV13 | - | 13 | CASSFRQNTEAFF | TGTGCCAGCAGCTTTCGACAGAACACTGAAGCTTTCTTT
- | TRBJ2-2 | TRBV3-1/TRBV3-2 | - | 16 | CASSGGTAVITGELFF | TGTGCCAGCAGCGGAGGGACAGCAGTTATTACCGGGGAGCTGTTTTTT
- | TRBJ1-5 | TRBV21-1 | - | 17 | CASIPTLGAELNQPQHF | TGTGCCAGCATCCCGACACTTGGGGCAGAATTAAATCAGCCCCAGCATTTT
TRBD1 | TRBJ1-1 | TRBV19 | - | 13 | CASDEGQQREAFF | TGTGCCAGTGACGAGGGACAGCAGCGGGAGGCTTTCTTT
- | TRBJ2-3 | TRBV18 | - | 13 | CASSPAGQDTQYF | TGTGCCAGCTCACCCGCAGGGCAGGATACGCAGTATTTT
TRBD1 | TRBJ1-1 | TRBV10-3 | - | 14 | CASLTGGQGTEAFF | TGTGCCAGCCTGACAGGGGGCCAGGGCACTGAAGCTTTCTTT
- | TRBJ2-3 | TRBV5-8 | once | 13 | CASKWGGADTQYF | TGTGCCAGCAAATGGGGGGGCGCAGATACGCAGTATTTT
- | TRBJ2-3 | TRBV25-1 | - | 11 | CASKMGGRQYF | TGTGCCAGCAAGATGGGGGGTAGGCAGTATTTT
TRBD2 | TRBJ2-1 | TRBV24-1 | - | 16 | CATQYSGGAGLNEQFF | TGTGCCACCCAATACAGCGGGGGGGCCGGGCTCAATGAGCAGTTCTTC
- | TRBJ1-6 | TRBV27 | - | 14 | CASRFGGGNSPLHF | TGTGCCAGCAGATTTGGGGGGGGAAATTCACCCCTCCACTTT
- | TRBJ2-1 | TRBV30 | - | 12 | CAWSVLGNEQFF | TGTGCCTGGAGTGTACTAGGAAATGAGCAGTTCTTC
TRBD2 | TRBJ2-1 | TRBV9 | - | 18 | CASSVEMGSGGVSNEQFF | TGTGCCAGCAGCGTAGAAATGGGTAGCGGGGGGGTGTCGAATGAGCAGTTCTTC
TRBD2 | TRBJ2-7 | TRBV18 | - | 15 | CASSPLAGGMYEQYF | TGTGCCAGCTCACCTCTAGCGGGGGGCATGTACGAGCAGTACTTC
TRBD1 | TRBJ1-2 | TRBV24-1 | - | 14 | CATSGWDSKEGYTF | TGTGCCACCAGTGGTTGGGACAGCAAGGAGGGCTACACCTTC
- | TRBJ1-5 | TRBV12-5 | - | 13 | CASGESGNQPQHF | TGTGCCTCTGGAGAATCAGGGAATCAGCCCCAGCATTTT
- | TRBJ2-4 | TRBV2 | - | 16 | CASSEAVGRPQNIQYF | TGTGCCAGCAGTGAAGCGGTGGGCAGACCACAAAACATTCAGTACTTC
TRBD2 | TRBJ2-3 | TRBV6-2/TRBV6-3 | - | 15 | CASSTASGGPGTQYF | TGTGCCAGCAGTACGGCTAGCGGGGGGCCAGGTACGCAGTATTTT
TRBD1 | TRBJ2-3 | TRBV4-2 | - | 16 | CASSQPTGGRTDTQYF | TGTGCCAGCAGCCAGCCGACAGGGGGGAGGACAGATACGCAGTATTTT
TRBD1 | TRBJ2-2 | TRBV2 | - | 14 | CASSWTGSNGELFF | TGTGCCAGCAGTTGGACAGGGTCGAACGGGGAGCTGTTTTTT
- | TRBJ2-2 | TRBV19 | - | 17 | CASSIGGDRFRTGELFF | TGTGCCAGTAGTATAGGGGGGGACCGATTCCGAACCGGGGAGCTGTTTTTT
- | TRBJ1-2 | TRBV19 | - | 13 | CASSIAGAAGYTF | TGTGCCAGTAGTATAGCAGGGGCTGCTGGCTACACCTTC
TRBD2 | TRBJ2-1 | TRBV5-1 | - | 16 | CASSHALAGENNEQFF | TGCGCCAGCAGTCATGCTCTAGCGGGGGAGAACAATGAGCAGTTCTTC
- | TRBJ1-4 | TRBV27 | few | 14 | CASRGTATNEKLFF | TGTGCCAGCAGGGGGACTGCAACTAATGAAAAACTGTTTTTT
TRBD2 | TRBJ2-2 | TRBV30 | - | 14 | CAWSRGSDTGELFF | TGTGCCTGGTCGCGGGGGAGCGACACCGGGGAGCTGTTTTTT
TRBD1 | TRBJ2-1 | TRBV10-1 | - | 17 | CASSEGATRGRPNEQFF | TGCGCCAGCAGTGAGGGGGCTACTAGGGGGCGCCCCAATGAGCAGTTCTTC
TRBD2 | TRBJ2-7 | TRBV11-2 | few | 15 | CASSLAPGRAYEQYF | TGTGCCAGCAGCTTAGCACCTGGGAGGGCCTACGAGCAGTACTTC
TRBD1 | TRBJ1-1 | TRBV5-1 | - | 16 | CASSRQGRVGNTEAFF | TGCGCCAGCAGCCGACAGGGAAGAGTGGGTAACACTGAAGCTTTCTTT
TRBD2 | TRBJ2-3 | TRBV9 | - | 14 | CASSASGGGDTQYF | TGTGCCAGCAGCGCTAGCGGGGGAGGCGATACGCAGTATTTT
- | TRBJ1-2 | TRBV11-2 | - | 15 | CASSPPSAGAGGYTF | TGTGCCAGCAGCCCCCCGTCCGCAGGGGCTGGGGGCTACACCTTC
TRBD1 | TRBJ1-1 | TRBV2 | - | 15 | CANRDRGGGNTEAFF | TGTGCCAACAGGGACAGGGGGGGTGGAAACACTGAAGCTTTCTTT
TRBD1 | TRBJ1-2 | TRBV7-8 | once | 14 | CASSSTGDSDGYTF | TGTGCCAGCAGCAGCACAGGGGATTCAGATGGCTACACCTTC
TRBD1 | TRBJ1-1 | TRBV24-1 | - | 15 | CATSDSRTGGKEAFF | TGTGCCACCAGTGATTCAAGGACAGGGGGCAAAGAAGCTTTCTTT
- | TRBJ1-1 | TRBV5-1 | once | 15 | CASSFLANSNTEAFF | TGCGCCAGCAGCTTTTTAGCTAATTCGAACACTGAAGCTTTCTTT